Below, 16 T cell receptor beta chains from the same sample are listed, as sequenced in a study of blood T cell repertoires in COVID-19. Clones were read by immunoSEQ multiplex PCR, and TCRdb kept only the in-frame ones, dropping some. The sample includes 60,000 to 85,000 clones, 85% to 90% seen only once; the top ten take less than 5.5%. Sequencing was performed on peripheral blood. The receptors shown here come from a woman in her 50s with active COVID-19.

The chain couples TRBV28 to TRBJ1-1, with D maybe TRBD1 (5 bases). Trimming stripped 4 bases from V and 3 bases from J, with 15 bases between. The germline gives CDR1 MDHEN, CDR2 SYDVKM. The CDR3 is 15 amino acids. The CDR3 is CASSSPRGGDTEAFF. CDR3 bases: TGTGCCAGCAGTTCCCCTCGGGGCGGGGACACTGAAGCTTTCTTT.

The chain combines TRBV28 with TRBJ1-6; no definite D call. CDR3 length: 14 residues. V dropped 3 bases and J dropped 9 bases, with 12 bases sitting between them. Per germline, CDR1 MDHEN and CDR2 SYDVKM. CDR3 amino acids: CASSLQEGRSPLHF. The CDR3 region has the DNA TGTGCCAGCAGTTTGCAGGAGGGCCGTTCACCCCTCCACTTT.

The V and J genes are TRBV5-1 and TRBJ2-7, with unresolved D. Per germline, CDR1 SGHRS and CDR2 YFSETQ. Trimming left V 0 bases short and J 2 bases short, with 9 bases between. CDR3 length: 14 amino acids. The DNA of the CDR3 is TGCGCCAGCAGCTTGGTCGGAGCCCCCTACGAGCAGTACTTC. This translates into CASSLVGAPYEQYF.

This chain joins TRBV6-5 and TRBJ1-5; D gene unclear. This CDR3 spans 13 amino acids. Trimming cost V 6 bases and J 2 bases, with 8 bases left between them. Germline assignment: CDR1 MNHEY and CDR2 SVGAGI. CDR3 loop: CASRPVGNQPQHF. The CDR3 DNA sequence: TGTGCCAGCAGACCGGTGGGCAATCAGCCCCAGCATTTT.

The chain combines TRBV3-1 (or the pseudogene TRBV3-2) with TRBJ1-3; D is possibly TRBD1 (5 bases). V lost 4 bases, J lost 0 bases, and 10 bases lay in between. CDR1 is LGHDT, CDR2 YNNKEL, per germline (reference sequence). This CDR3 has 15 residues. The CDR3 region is CASSRDSYSGNTIYF. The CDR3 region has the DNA TGTGCCAGCAGCCGGGACTCCTACTCTGGAAACACCATATATTTT.

In DNA form, the CDR3 reads TGTGCCAGTAGTACCCGGGACAGGGTCGAGCAGTACTTC. Its translation: CASSTRDRVEQYF. The chain employs TRBV19 and TRBJ2-7; 9 nucleotides align to TRBD1. After removal of 4 bases from V and 6 bases from J, the junction contained 4 bases not matched to a gene. Germline V CDR1 and CDR2: LNHDA, SQIVND (reference sequence). The CDR3 sequence is 13 residues long. Based on the CDR3 plus reference TRBV19 and TRBJ2-7, the full variable domain is DGGITQSPKYLFRKEGQNVTLSCEQNLNHDAMYWYRQDPGQGLRLIYYSQIVNDFQKGDIAEGYSVSREKKESFPLTVTSAQKNPTAFYLCASSTRDRVEQYFGPGTRLTVT.

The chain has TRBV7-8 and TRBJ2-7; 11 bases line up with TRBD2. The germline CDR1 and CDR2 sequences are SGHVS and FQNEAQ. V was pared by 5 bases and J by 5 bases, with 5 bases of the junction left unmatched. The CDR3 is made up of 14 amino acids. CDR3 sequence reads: CASSLSGRGDEQYF. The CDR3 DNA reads TGTGCCAGCAGCCTTAGCGGGAGGGGCGACGAGCAGTACTTC.

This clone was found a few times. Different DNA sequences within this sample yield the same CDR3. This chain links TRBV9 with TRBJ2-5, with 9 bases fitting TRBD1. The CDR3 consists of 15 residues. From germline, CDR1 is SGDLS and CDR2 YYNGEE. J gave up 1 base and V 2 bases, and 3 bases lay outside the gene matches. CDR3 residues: CASSVGQGTQETQYF. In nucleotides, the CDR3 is TGTGCCAGCAGCGTCGGACAGGGGACCCAAGAGACCCAGTACTTC.

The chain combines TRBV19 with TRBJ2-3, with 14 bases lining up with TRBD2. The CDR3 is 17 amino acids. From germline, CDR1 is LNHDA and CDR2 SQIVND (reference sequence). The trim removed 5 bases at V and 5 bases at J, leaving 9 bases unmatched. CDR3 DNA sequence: TGTGCCAGTAGTCCCCAGGGACTAGCGGGAGCGGTAGATACGCAGTATTTT. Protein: CASSPQGLAGAVDTQYF.

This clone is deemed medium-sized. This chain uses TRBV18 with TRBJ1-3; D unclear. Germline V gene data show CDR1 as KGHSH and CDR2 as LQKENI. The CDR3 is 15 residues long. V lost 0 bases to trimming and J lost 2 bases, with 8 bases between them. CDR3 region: CASSPPQVPGNTIYF. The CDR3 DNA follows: TGTGCCAGCTCACCACCGCAGGTCCCTGGAAACACCATATATTTT.

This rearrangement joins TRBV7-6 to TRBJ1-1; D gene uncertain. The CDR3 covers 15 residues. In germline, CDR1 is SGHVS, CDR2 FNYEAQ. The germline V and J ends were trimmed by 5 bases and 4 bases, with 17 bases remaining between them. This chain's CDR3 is CASSPPEGLGTEAFF. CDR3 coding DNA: TGTGCCAGCAGCCCGCCGGAGGGTTTGGGCACTGAAGCTTTCTTT.

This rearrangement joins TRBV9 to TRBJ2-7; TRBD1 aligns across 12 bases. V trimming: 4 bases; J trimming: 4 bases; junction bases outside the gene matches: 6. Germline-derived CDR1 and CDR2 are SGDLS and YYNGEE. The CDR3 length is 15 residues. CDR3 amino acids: CASSYGTGGLYEQYF. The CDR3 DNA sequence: TGTGCCAGCAGCTACGGGACAGGGGGCTTATACGAGCAGTACTTC.

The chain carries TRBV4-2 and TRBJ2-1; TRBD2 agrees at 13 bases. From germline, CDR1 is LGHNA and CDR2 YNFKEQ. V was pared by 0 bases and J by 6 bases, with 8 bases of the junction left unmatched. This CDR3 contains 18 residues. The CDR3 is CASSQDNRGTSGINEQFF. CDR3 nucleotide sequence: TGTGCCAGCAGCCAAGATAATCGCGGGACTAGCGGGATCAATGAGCAGTTCTTC.

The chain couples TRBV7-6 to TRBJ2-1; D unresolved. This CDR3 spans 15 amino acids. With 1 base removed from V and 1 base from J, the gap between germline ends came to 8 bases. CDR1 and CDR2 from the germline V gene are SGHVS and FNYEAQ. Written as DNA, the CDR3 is TGTGCCAGCAGCTTAGGGTCGGGTTCCTACAATGAGCAGTTCTTC. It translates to CASSLGSGSYNEQFF.

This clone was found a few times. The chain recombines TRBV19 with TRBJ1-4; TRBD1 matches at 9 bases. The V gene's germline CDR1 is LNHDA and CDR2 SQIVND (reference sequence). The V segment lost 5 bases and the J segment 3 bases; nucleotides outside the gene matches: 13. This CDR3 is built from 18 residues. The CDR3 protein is CASSFRGGQGTSNEKLFF. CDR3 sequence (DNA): TGTGCCAGTAGTTTCCGTGGGGGACAGGGAACATCTAATGAAAAACTGTTTTTT. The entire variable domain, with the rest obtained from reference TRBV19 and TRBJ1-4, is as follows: DGGITQSPKYLFRKEGQNVTLSCEQNLNHDAMYWYRQDPGQGLRLIYYSQIVNDFQKGDIAEGYSVSREKKESFPLTVTSAQKNPTAFYLCASSFRGGQGTSNEKLFFGSGTQLSVL.

In DNA, the CDR3 is TGTGCCAGCAGCCCCAGGGGAACGGGGGGCAAACGGGGGCAGTTCTTC. Protein: CASSPRGTGGKRGQFF. The chain has TRBV3-1 (or the pseudogene TRBV3-2) and TRBJ2-1; perhaps TRBD2 as D (7 bases). CDR1 LGHDT and CDR2 YNNKEL come from the germline V gene (reference sequence). The CDR3 has 16 amino acids. V was clipped by 4 bases and J by 12 bases, with 25 bases between them.